This T cell receptor (beta chain) is from a study of blood T cell repertoires in COVID-19 (TCRdb year 2020). As for the study more broadly: Samples covering the acute and convalescent phases of COVID-19 were provided by collaborators in the United States, Italy and Spain. The material from the prospective study consisted of cDNA or gDNA derived from T cells, B-cell-depleted T cells, or PBMCs. Deeply sampled blood TCRbeta repertoires from subjects exposed to, actively infected with, or recovered from COVID-19 were included in the dataset. A freely available public database, intended as a resource for researchers studying the immune response to SARS-CoV-2, is where the repertoires were released. Samples were obtained from the ongoing ImmuneRACE study (first 160 participants) and from 1,254 subjects provided by 6 global collaborators. The sample metadata nearly always contained a de-identified subject ID, COVID-19 status, age in years and sex. HLA class I and class II types, where available, came from metadata supplied by the sample provider rather than from assay-based typing.

Collaborating institutions collected whole blood in K2EDTA tubes following their own protocols. For TCRbeta analysis, collaborator samples were shipped as frozen whole blood, as isolated PBMCs, or as DNA extracted from either sample type. Summary of the overall study and its limitations: The quantity of clinical and demographic metadata differed by source and by participant and was supplied without curation.

A remark on this clone: Its specific antigen is unknown. The sample holds no much larger clone one base away, and base qualities are not on file.

The immunoSEQ Assay, a bias-controlled multiplex PCR, was used to amplify TCRbeta CDR3 regions from genomic DNA. Turning to the authors' computational methods: Within the assay, amplification of reference gene primers was used to estimate how many nucleated cells each sample contained. To quantify the absolute abundance of each unique TCRbeta CDR3 rearrangement, sequence reads were collapsed and filtered. For each sample, productive Simpson clonality was calculated by taking the square root of Simpson's diversity index across productive rearrangements. TCRdb carries this immuneACCESS record with in-frame sequences only. Its versions omit some clonotypes, under half of them owing to an unresolved V gene in the studies checked, with the rest unexplained. V and J calls and clone size are copied from that table; D and trimming were computed from the DNA. Counted in this sample were around 37,000 clones; approximately 91% of them appeared once. The top ten constitute about 5.5% of the sample.

The sample comprised peripheral blood. The receptor's source is a woman older than 75 with acute or convalescent COVID-19.

Read as DNA, the sequence is TGTGCCAGCAGCTCCCCAGGGGACACTGAAGCTTTCTTT. This is translated as CASSSPGDTEAFF. In this chain, TRBV5-6 is recombined with TRBJ1-1; perhaps TRBD1 is the D gene, with 6 bases matching. CDR3 length: 13 amino acids, cysteine to phenylalanine. Just CDR3 DNA is preserved here, 39 bases in frame from base 1. V drops 3 bases and J drops 3 bases, leaving 9 bases in between. CDR1 and CDR2, looked up from the germline V gene, are SGHDT and YYEEEE.